The clone carrying this TCR beta chain was recorded a few times. Its antigen is not identified. V was trimmed by 5 bases and J by 1 base, leaving 11 bases between them. This CDR3 is 13 amino acids long. CDR1 and CDR2 from the germline V gene are DFQATT and SNEGSKA (reference sequence). These data are taken from a study of response to subunit inactivated influenza vaccine. Findings and caveats of the study: Few additional T cells are recruited per seasonal influenza vaccination, authors suggested.

MiXCR was run by TCRdb on the RT-PCR reads, yielding one entry per CDR3 protein. The table has about 500,000 distinct CDR3 sequences, more than 15% seen once. The receptor's source is a man in his fifties or sixties who received an inactivated influenza vaccine. The chain combines TRBV20-1 with TRBJ1-1; D may be TRBD1 (5 bases). The specimen was CD4+ T cells sorted from PBMCs, collected around 25 months after vaccination. The CDR3 coding sequence is TGCAGTGCTGGTGCCGGGGGGAACACTGAAGCTTTCTTT. This codes for CSAGAGGNTEAFF.